This TCR beta chain derives from a study of cytomegalovirus exposure and HLA in healthy donors. The PCR ran on 60 Vbeta and 13 Jbeta primers. This table comes from immunoSEQ multiplex PCR, and its TCRdb copy is limited to in-frame clones, with some not included. The sample yields about 160,000 clones, 60% to 70% seen once. Germline CDR1 reads GTSNPN; CDR2 reads SVGIG (reference sequence). The CDR3 runs 14 residues. Trimming took 3 bases from V and 4 from J; bases not matched to a gene: 4. This clone was counted a single time. J is TRBJ1-5 and V is TRBV30; 9 bases match TRBD1. This TCR derives from a woman between 55 and 75 years old in good health and CMV-seropositive. Sequencing was carried out using PBMCs. The DNA for the CDR3 is TGTGCCTGGAGACAGACAGGGGGAAATCAGCCCCAGCATTTT. This gives the protein CAWRQTGGNQPQHF.